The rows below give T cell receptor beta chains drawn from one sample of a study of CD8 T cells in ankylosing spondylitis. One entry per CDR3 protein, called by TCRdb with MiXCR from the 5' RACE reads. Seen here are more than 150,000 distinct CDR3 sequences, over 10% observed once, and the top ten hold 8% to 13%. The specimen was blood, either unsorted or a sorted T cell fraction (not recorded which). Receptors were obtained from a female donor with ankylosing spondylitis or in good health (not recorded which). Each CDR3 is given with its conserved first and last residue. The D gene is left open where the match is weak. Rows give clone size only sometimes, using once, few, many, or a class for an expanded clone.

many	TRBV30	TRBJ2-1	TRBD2	CAWGKPGLAGNEQFF	TGTGCCTGGGGAAAACCGGGACTAGCGGGCAATGAGCAGTTCTTC
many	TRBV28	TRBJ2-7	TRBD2	CASTDGTSGVAVEQYF	TGTGCCAGCACCGACGGGACTAGCGGGGTGGCGGTCGAGCAGTACTTC
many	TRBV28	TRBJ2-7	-	CASSPVRASYEQYF	TGTGCCAGCAGTCCCGTAAGGGCATCCTACGAGCAGTACTTC
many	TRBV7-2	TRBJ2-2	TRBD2	CASRAGLAGSGELFF	TGTGCCAGCAGGGCGGGACTAGCGGGATCCGGGGAGCTGTTTTTT
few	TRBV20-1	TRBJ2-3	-	CSAMWGTGSDTQYF	TGCAGTGCTATGTGGGGCACAGGCTCAGATACGCAGTATTTT
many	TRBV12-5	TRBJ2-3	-	CASESGSTDTQYF	TGTGCTAGTGAGAGCGGGAGCACAGATACGCAGTATTTT
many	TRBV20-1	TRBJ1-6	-	CSAYPPRLDSPLHF	TGCAGTGCTTACCCCCCTAGGTTGGACTCACCCCTCCACTTT
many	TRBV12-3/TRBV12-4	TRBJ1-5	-	CASSFQDTGQPQHF	TGTGCCAGCAGTTTCCAGGACACTGGTCAGCCCCAGCATTTT
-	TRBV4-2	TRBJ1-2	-	CASSQVDSSYGYTF	TGTGCCAGCAGCCAAGTTGACAGTTCCTATGGCTACACCTTC
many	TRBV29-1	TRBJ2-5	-	CSVDRAEETQYF	TGCAGCGTTGACAGGGCAGAAGAGACCCAGTACTTC
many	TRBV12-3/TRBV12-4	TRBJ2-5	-	CASSFQGSQETQYF	TGTGCCAGCAGTTTTCAAGGTAGCCAAGAGACCCAGTACTTC
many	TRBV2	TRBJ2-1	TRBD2	CASSAGTSGYNEQFF	TGTGCCAGCAGTGCCGGGACTAGCGGATACAATGAGCAGTTCTTC
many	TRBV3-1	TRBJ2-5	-	CASRPGGGETQYF	TGTGCCAGCAGACCTGGAGGAGGGGAGACCCAGTACTTC
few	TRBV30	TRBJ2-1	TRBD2	CAWRSLAGGWGEQFF	TGTGCCTGGAGGAGCCTAGCGGGAGGGTGGGGTGAGCAGTTCTTC
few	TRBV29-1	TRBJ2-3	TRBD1	CSVPTSTGTTDTQYF	TGCAGCGTTCCCACTTCGACAGGGACGACAGATACGCAGTATTTT
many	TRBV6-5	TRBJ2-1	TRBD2	CASSSGSGRAVNEQFF	TGTGCCAGCAGTTCAGGTAGCGGGAGGGCCGTAAATGAGCAGTTCTTC
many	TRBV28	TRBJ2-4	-	CASSSNRGLAKNIQYF	TGTGCCAGCAGTTCTAACAGGGGACTAGCCAAAAACATTCAGTACTTC
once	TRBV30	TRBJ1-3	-	CAWSGSGNTIYF	TGTGCCTGGAGCGGCTCTGGAAACACCATATATTTT
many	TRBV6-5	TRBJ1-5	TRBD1	CASSFAGGVGQPQHF	TGTGCCAGCAGTTTCGCAGGGGGGGTAGGTCAGCCCCAGCATTTT
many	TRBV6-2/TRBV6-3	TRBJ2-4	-	CASSYSRRGDIQYF	TGTGCCAGCAGTTACTCGAGACGAGGGGACATTCAGTACTTC
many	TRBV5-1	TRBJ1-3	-	CASSESSGNTIYF	TGCGCCAGCAGCGAGTCCTCTGGAAACACCATATATTTT
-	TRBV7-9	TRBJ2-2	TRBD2	CASSLRLAGTNTGELFF	TGTGCCAGCAGCTTGAGACTAGCGGGAACGAACACCGGGGAGCTGTTTTTT
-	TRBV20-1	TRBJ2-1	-	CSAHRVVGLDEQFF	TGCAGTGCTCACAGGGTAGTTGGTTTAGATGAGCAGTTCTTC
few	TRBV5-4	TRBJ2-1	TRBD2	CASSLAGLTYNEQFF	TGTGCCAGCAGCTTGGCGGGACTAACATACAATGAGCAGTTCTTC
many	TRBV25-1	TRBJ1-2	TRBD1	CASSDRTGLANGYTF	TGTGCCAGCAGTGATCGGACAGGGCTGGCGAATGGCTACACCTTC
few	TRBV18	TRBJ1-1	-	CASSPQGGYTEAFF	TGTGCCAGCTCACCACAAGGTGGCTACACTGAAGCTTTCTTT
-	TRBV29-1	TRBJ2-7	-	CSVEGTGTYEQYF	TGCAGCGTTGAAGGGACGGGAACCTACGAGCAGTACTTC
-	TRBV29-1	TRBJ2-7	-	CSVEVAFYEQYF	TGCAGCGTTGAAGTGGCTTTCTACGAGCAGTACTTC
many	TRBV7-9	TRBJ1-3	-	CASSLFGVGNTIYF	TGTGCCAGCAGCTTATTCGGGGTTGGAAACACCATATATTTT
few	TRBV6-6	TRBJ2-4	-	CVSQTPTKNIQYF	TGTGTTTCTCAAACCCCGACCAAAAACATTCAGTACTTC
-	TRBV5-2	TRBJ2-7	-	CAMGPGLLFSYEQYF	TGTGCCATGGGCCCCGGGCTGCTATTCTCCTACGAGCAGTACTTC
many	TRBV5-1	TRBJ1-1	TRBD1	CASSLSNGQGESAFF	TGCGCCAGCAGCTTGTCCAACGGACAGGGCGAGAGCGCTTTCTTT
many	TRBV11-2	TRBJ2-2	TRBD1	CASSLALQGAGELFF	TGTGCCAGCAGCTTAGCATTACAGGGGGCCGGGGAGCTGTTTTTT
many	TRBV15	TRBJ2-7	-	CATSRDEGYEQYF	TGTGCCACCAGCAGAGACGAAGGGTACGAGCAGTACTTC
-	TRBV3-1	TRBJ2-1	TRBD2	CASCPRLAGGLYNEQFF	TGTGCCAGCTGCCCACGACTAGCGGGAGGACTATACAATGAGCAGTTCTTC
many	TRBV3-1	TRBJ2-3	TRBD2	CASSRKQGLVAGVPDTQYF	TGTGCCAGCAGCCGAAAACAGGGTTTGGTAGCGGGAGTACCAGATACGCAGTATTTT
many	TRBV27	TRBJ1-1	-	CASSYRVNTEAFF	TGTGCCAGCAGCTACAGGGTGAACACTGAAGCTTTCTTT
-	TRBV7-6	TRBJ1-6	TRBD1	CASSQGQGNSPLHF	TGTGCCAGCAGCCAGGGACAGGGGAATTCACCCCTCCACTTT
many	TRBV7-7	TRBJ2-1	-	CASSPHGVAARNEQFF	TGTGCTAGCAGCCCCCACGGGGTAGCGGCCCGCAATGAGCAGTTCTTC
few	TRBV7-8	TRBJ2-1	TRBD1	CASSLDRVIYEQFF	TGTGCCAGCAGCCTGGACAGGGTGATTTATGAGCAGTTCTTC
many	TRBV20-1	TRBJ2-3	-	CSASQGFTDTQYF	TGCAGTGCTAGTCAGGGGTTCACAGATACGCAGTATTTT
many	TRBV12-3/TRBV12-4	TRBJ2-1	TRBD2	CASSLFSGRLAYNEQFF	TGTGCCAGCAGTTTGTTTAGCGGGAGGCTCGCCTACAATGAGCAGTTCTTC
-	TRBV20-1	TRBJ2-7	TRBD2	CCARDLFSSGSSYEQYF	TGCTGTGCTAGAGATCTTTTCTCTAGCGGGAGCTCCTACGAGCAGTACTTC
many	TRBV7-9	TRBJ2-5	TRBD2	CASSLQRGVQETQYF	TGTGCCAGCAGCTTGCAGCGGGGGGTCCAAGAGACCCAGTACTTC